This T cell receptor (beta chain) was found in a study of T cell repertoires in cytomegalovirus infection. The overall study: Both CMV infection and a matching HLA type were indicated by public TCR beta signatures. Study conclusions and caveats: The response measured ex vivo was dominated by TCR beta clonotypes (HLA-C-restricted and CMV-specific). The cumulative frequency of public TCR beta families distinguished individuals who carried CMV together with the relevant HLA.

Trimming took 2 bases from V and 1 from J, leaving 8 bases between them. This CDR3 has 14 amino acids. The V gene's germline CDR1 is SEHNR and CDR2 FQNEAQ (reference sequence). This clonotype came up a few times. What it binds is not known. TCRdb ran MiXCR on the reads and lists one entry per CDR3 protein. The repertoire has 160,000 or so distinct CDR3 sequences, 17% of them found once; the top ten carry under 20%. The chain is built from TRBV7-9 and TRBJ1-2; D remains unclear. The receptor was isolated from a human donor in good health (CMV status not recorded). Some clones in this sample may be carry-over from other donors' samples. The specimen was CD8+ T cells from PBMCs. The CDR3 coding sequence is TGTGCCAGCAGCTTAACAAATATTAACTATGGCTACACCTTC. Amino acid sequence: CASSLTNINYGYTF. The full variable domain, its missing parts supplied by reference TRBV7-9 and TRBJ1-2, is DTGVSQNPRHKITKRGQNVTFRCDPISEHNRLYWYRQTLGQGPEFLTYFQNEAQLEKSRLLSDRFSAERPKGSFSTLEIQRTEQGDSAMYLCASSLTNINYGYTFGSGTRLTVV.